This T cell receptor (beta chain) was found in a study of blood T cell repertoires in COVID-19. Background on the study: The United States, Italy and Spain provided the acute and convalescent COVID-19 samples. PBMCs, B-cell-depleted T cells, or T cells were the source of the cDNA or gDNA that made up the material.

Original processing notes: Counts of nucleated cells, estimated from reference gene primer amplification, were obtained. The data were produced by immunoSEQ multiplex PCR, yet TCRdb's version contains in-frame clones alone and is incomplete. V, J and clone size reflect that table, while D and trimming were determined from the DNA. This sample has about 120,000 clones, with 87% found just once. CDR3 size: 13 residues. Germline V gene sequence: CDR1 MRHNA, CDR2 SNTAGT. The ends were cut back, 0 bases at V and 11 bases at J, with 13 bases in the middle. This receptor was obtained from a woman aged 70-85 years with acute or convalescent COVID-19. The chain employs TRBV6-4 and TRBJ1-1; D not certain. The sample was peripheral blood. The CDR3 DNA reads TGTGCCAGCAGTGACTCGAGAAGGTGCAGGGCTTTCTTT. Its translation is CASSDSRRCRAFF.